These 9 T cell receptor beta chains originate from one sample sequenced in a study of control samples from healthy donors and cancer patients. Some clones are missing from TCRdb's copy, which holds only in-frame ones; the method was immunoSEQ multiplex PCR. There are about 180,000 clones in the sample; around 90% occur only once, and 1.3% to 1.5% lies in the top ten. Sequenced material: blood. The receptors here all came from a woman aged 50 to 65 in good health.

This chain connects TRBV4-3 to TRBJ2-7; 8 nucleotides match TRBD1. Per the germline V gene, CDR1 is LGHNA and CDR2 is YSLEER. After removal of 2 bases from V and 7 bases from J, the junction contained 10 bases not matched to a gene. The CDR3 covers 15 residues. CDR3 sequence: CASSQISQGAGEQYF. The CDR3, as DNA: TGCGCCAGCAGCCAAATCAGCCAGGGGGCCGGGGAGCAGTACTTC.

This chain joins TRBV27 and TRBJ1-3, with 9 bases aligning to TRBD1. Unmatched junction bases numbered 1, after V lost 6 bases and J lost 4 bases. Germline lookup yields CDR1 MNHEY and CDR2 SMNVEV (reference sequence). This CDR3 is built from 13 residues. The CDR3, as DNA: TGTGCCAGCAGGGGGACAGGGGGAAACACCATATATTTT. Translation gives CASRGTGGNTIYF.

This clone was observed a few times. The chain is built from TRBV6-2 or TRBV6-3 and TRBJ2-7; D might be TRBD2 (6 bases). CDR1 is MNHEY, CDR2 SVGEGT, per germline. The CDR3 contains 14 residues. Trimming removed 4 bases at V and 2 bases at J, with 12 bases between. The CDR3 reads CASSWRDGAYEQYF. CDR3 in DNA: TGTGCCAGCAGTTGGCGGGACGGCGCCTACGAGCAGTACTTC.

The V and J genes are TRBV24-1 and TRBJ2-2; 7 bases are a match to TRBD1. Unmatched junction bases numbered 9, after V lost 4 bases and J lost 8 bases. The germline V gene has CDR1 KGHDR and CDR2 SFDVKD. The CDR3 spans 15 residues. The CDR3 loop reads CATSDRDRVSGELFF. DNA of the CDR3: TGTGCCACCAGTGACCGCGACAGGGTCTCTGGGGAGCTGTTTTTT.

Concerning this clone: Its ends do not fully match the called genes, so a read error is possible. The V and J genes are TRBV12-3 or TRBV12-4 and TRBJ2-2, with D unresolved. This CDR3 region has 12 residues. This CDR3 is CVSSTRTGELFF. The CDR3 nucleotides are TGTGTCAGCAGTACACGCACCGGGGAGCTGTTTTTT.

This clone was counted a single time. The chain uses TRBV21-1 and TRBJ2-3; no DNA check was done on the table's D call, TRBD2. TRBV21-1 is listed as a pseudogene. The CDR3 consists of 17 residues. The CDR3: CASSKGLPSYITDTQYF. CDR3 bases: TGTGCCAGCAGCAAGGGACTCCCGTCTTACATAACAGATACGCAGTATTTT.

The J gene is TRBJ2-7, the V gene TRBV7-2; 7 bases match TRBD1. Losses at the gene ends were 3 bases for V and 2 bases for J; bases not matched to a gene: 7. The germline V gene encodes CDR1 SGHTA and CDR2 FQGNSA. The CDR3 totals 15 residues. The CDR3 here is CASSFTDRDPYEQYF. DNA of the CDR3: TGTGCCAGCAGCTTTACCGACAGGGACCCCTACGAGCAGTACTTC. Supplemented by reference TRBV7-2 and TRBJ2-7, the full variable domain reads GAGVSQSPSNKVTEKGKDVELRCDPISGHTALYWYRQSLGQGLEFLIYFQGNSAPDKSGLPSDRFSAERTGGSVSTLTIQRTQQEDSAVYLCASSFTDRDPYEQYFGPGTRLTVT.

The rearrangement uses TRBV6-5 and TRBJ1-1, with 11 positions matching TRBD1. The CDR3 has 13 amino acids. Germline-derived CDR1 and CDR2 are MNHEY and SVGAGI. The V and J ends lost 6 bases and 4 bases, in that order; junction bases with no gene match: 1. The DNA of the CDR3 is TGTGCCAGCAGGGGACAGGGGGGCACTGAAGCTTTCTTT. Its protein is CASRGQGGTEAFF.

The DNA for the CDR3 is TGTGCCAGCAGCGTAGGGGGACAGGGTAACACTGAAGCTTTCTTT. Residues: CASSVGGQGNTEAFF. The chain recombines TRBV9 with TRBJ1-1, with 9 positions matching TRBD1. The length of the CDR3 is 15 residues. The germline V gene encodes CDR1 SGDLS and CDR2 YYNGEE. V lost 0 bases and J lost 2; bases outside the gene matches: 2.